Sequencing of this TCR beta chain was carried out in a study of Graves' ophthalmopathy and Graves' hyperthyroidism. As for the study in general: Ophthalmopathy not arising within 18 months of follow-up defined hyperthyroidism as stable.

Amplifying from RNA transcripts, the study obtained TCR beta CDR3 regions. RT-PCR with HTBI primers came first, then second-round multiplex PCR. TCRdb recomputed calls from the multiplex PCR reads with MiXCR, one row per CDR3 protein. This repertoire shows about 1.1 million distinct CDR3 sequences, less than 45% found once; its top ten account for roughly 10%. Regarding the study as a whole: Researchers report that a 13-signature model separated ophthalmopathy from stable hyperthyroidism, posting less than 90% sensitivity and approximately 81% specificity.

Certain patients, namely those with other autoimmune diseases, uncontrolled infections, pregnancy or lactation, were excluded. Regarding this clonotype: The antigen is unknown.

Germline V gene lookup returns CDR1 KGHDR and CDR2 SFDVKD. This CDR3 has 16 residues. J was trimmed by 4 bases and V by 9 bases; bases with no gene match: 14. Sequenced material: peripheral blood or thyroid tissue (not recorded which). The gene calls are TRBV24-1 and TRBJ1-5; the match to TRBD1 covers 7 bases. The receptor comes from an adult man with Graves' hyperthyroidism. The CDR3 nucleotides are TGTGCCACCCATGCCCCTAACAACAGGGGAAATCAGCCCCAGCATTTT. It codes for CATHAPNNRGNQPQHF.